The clone carrying this T cell receptor (beta chain) was recorded at least ten times. Its cognate antigen is unknown. For ophthalmopathy patients, the Clinical Activity Score was at least 3 and the NOSPECS grade at least 4; duration was under 3 months. Patients showing uncontrolled infection, other autoimmune disease, pregnancy or lactation were ineligible. Trimming pared 2 bases from V and 1 base from J, leaving 15 bases between. The CDR3 is made up of 17 amino acids. The germline V gene encodes CDR1 SGHAT and CDR2 FQDESV (reference sequence). Researchers took RNA transcripts and amplified the TCR beta CDR3 regions from them. A first-round RT-PCR of the TCR CDR3 used the HTBI primer set. TCRdb processed the multiplex PCR reads anew with MiXCR; each CDR3 protein has one entry. The table lists about 640,000 distinct CDR3 sequences, around 21% of them singletons, with 34% in the top ten. This entry belongs to a study of T cells in Graves' hyperthyroidism and ophthalmopathy. General study points: Most expanded thyroid clonotypes above 0.001 recurred in blood. Model output signaled ophthalmopathy a median about seven months ahead of onset.

The chain recombines TRBV11-1 with TRBJ2-1, with D unclear. This TCR was recovered from a man aged 25 to 45 with Graves' ophthalmopathy. The sample taken for sequencing was blood. The CDR3 sequence: CASSLNPRRISYNEQFF. The CDR3 nucleotides are TGTGCCAGCAGCTTAAATCCCCGTAGGATTTCCTACAATGAGCAGTTCTTC.